This TCR beta chain was captured in a study of blood T cell repertoires in COVID-19. About the research overall: The analysed material was cDNA or gDNA that came from T cells, B-cell-depleted T cells, or PBMCs.

The length of the CDR3 is 13 residues. V was clipped by 6 bases and J by 4 bases, with 12 bases between them. The germline CDR1 and CDR2 sequences are MNHEY and SVGAGI. The method was immunoSEQ multiplex PCR; TCRdb's version includes in-frame clones alone and lacks a portion of them. The sample lists 55,000 to 65,000 clones; over 75% were seen once. This sequence originates from a man in his 60s with COVID-19, enrolled during active disease. This rearrangement joins TRBV6-5 to TRBJ2-5; TRBD1 is a possible D gene (5 bases). Input material: peripheral blood. Here the CDR3 reads CASRKGRAETQYF. CDR3 bases: TGTGCCAGCAGGAAGGGGCGTGCAGAGACCCAGTACTTC.